This T cell receptor beta chain was found in a study of blood T cell repertoires in COVID-19. The ends were cut back, 6 bases at V and 0 bases at J, with 8 bases in the middle. The CDR3 runs 13 residues. CDR1 is MRHNA, CDR2 SNTAGT, per germline. Measured with immunoSEQ multiplex PCR; TCRdb has only the in-frame clones, and not every one. The top ten clones hold about 3.6% of a sample with roughly 380,000 clones, approximately 81% of them seen once. The chain joins TRBV6-4 to TRBJ1-1; D unresolved. The receptor's source is a woman younger than 35 with acute or convalescent COVID-19. Sequenced: peripheral blood. For the CDR3, the DNA is TGTGCCAGCAGGAATTCAGTGAACACTGAAGCTTTCTTT. Amino acid sequence: CASRNSVNTEAFF.